Shown below are 12 T cell receptor beta chains from a single sample sequenced in a study of cytotoxic CD8 clonotypes in ibrutinib-treated CLL. TCRdb keeps only in-frame clones here, not all; method: immunoSEQ multiplex PCR. The sample has 200,000 to 250,000 clones, 60% to 80% seen once. The starting material was PBMCs, obtained after 12 months of ibrutinib treatment. These receptors were taken from a human donor with chronic lymphocytic leukemia.

The chain carries TRBV29-1 and TRBJ2-3, with D perhaps matching TRBD2 (6 bases). This CDR3 contains 13 residues. Trimming removed 4 bases from V and 0 bases from J, with 8 bases in between. Germline lookup yields CDR1 SQVTM and CDR2 ANQGSEA. CDR3 sequence (DNA): TGCAGCGTTGTTGGGGGGAGCACAGATACGCAGTATTTT. This codes for CSVVGGSTDTQYF.

V is TRBV19 and J is TRBJ1-1, with D uncertain. CDR1 LNHDA and CDR2 SQIVND come from the germline V gene (reference sequence). V was pared by 1 base and J by 1 base, with 7 bases between. The CDR3 loop spans 14 amino acids. The CDR3 here is CASSIGGGNTEAFF. In nucleotides, the CDR3 is TGTGCCAGTAGTATAGGAGGAGGGAACACTGAAGCTTTCTTT.

V usage is TRBV4-2 and J usage is TRBJ2-3; D gene ambiguous. From germline, CDR1 is LGHNA and CDR2 YNFKEQ. V lost 0 bases, J lost 1 base, and 8 bases lay in between. The CDR3 contains 15 residues. CDR3 amino acids: CASSQDVTGTDTQYF. CDR3 bases: TGTGCCAGCAGCCAAGATGTCACGGGCACAGATACGCAGTATTTT.

This chain links TRBV19 with TRBJ1-5; D ambiguous. V lost 4 bases to trimming and J lost 7 bases, with 8 bases between them. The CDR3 covers 12 residues. Germline values: CDR1 LNHDA, CDR2 SQIVND (reference sequence). CDR3 protein: CASSRIPQPQHF. CDR3 nucleotide sequence: TGTGCCAGTAGTAGAATCCCACAGCCCCAGCATTTT.

The chain links TRBV18 to TRBJ1-2; D gene uncertain. The V end lost 6 bases, the J end lost 4 bases, and 12 bases lay between the germline ends. The CDR3 has 13 amino acids. CDR1 KGHSH and CDR2 LQKENI come from the germline V gene. The CDR3, as DNA: TGTGCCAGCTCTCACGTTGATATCTATGGCTACACCTTC. Translated, it gives CASSHVDIYGYTF.

The V call is TRBV28, the J call TRBJ2-3, with 10 positions matching TRBD2. CDR1 and CDR2 (germline): MDHEN, SYDVKM. CDR3 length: 19 amino acids. The junction had 17 bases not matched to a gene; V was cut back by 3 bases and J by 5 bases. The CDR3 here is CASSFLLRPLAGVGDTQYF. CDR3 sequence (DNA): TGTGCCAGCAGTTTCCTTCTCCGGCCCCTAGCGGGAGTTGGAGATACGCAGTATTTT. The complete variable domain, with remaining parts taken from reference TRBV28 and TRBJ2-3, reads DVKVTQSSRYLVKRTGEKVFLECVQDMDHENMFWYRQDPGLGLRLIYFSYDVKMKEKGDIPEGYSVSREKKERFSLILESASTNQTSMYLCASSFLLRPLAGVGDTQYFGPGTRLTVL.

The chain uses TRBV5-4 and TRBJ1-1; D uncertain. The CDR3 spans 16 residues. Germline CDR1 reads SGHNT; CDR2 reads YYREEE (reference sequence). The ends were cut back, 0 bases at V and 0 bases at J, with 12 bases in the middle. CDR3 nucleotide sequence: TGTGCCAGCAGCTTGGTGGACGGTTACTTGAACACTGAAGCTTTCTTT. Its protein product is CASSLVDGYLNTEAFF.

The chain carries TRBV11-3 and TRBJ1-1; 10 nucleotides agree with TRBD1. Trimming cost V 4 bases and J 5 bases; bases outside gene matches: 4. The CDR3 has 14 residues. Germline CDR1 SGHNT, CDR2 YENEEA. The CDR3 here is CASSWGQGITEAFF. The CDR3 region has the DNA TGTGCCAGCAGCTGGGGACAGGGGATTACTGAAGCTTTCTTT.

This rearrangement joins TRBV6-5 to TRBJ1-4; D not resolved. V lost 6 bases, J lost 3 bases, and 11 bases lay in between. The CDR3 covers 14 residues. Looked up from germline, CDR1 is MNHEY and CDR2 is SVGAGI. In DNA form, the CDR3 reads TGTGCCAGCAGCCAATCCGTGGCTAATGAAAAACTGTTTTTT. It codes for CASSQSVANEKLFF.

J is TRBJ1-1 and V is TRBV5-1, with unresolved D. Germline CDR1 SGHRS, CDR2 YFSETQ. Trimming stripped 4 bases from V and 1 base from J, with 8 bases between. This CDR3 has 13 amino acids. The CDR3 DNA reads as TGCGCCAGCAGCGTCCAGCCGAACACTGAAGCTTTCTTT. Protein product: CASSVQPNTEAFF.

J is TRBJ2-2 and V is TRBV4-3; tentative D call: TRBD2 (5 bases). Germline V lookup: CDR1 LGHNA, CDR2 YSLEER. Trimming shortened V by 1 base and J by 2 bases, and 11 bases separated the two germline ends. The CDR3 contains 16 residues. The CDR3 reads CASSQGPGKNTGELFF. CDR3 nucleotide sequence: TGCGCCAGCAGCCAAGGGCCGGGGAAAAACACCGGGGAGCTGTTTTTT.

The chain links TRBV19 to TRBJ1-5, with 8 bases fitting TRBD1. The CDR3 length is 14 residues. Germline V lookup: CDR1 LNHDA, CDR2 SQIVND (reference sequence). The ends lost 5 bases at V and 5 bases at J; junction bases unmatched: 5. The CDR3 coding sequence is TGTGCCAGTAGTCAAGGACAGGGTTATCAGCCCCAGCATTTT. This sequence encodes CASSQGQGYQPQHF.